The 27 T cell receptor beta chains reported below all come from one sample, sequenced in a study of T cell changes during pregnancy in multiple sclerosis. The data were produced by immunoSEQ multiplex PCR, yet TCRdb's version contains in-frame clones alone and is incomplete. In the table there are around 55,000 clones, more than 80% of which are singletons. Sequenced material: CD4+ T cells from peripheral blood mononuclear cells, taken in the first trimester of pregnancy. These receptors were collected from a female donor with multiple sclerosis, enrolled in a pregnancy study.

This sequence joins TRBV30 and TRBJ1-6, with TRBD1 matching 9 bases. CDR1 is GTSNPN and CDR2 is SVGIG in the germline V gene (reference sequence). The CDR3 extends over 15 amino acids. V dropped 5 bases and J dropped 7; count of bases not matched to a gene: 9. The CDR3, as DNA: TGTGCCTGGGGGAGTCCGGGACAGGGAAATTCACCCCTCCACTTT. Its protein product is CAWGSPGQGNSPLHF.

This chain uses TRBV4-1 with TRBJ2-7, with 7 bases aligning to TRBD1. Losses at the gene ends were 1 base for V and 4 bases for J; bases not matched to a gene: 7. Germline CDR1 is MGHRA and CDR2 is YSYEKL. This CDR3 has 15 residues. CDR3 protein: CASSQVTPTGYEQYF. CDR3 nucleotide sequence: TGCGCCAGCAGCCAAGTCACCCCGACAGGGTACGAGCAGTACTTC.

The CDR3 sequence: CASTPLSGAGGYTF. In nucleotides, the CDR3 is TGTGCCAGCACCCCACTAAGTGGGGCCGGAGGCTACACCTTC. The rearrangement joins TRBV9 to TRBJ1-2, with D possibly TRBD1 on 5 matching bases. There are 14 residues in the CDR3. CDR1 is SGDLS, CDR2 YYNGEE, per germline. Trimming took off 6 bases at V and 8 bases at J, with 20 bases between the two ends.

V gene TRBV30 combines with J gene TRBJ1-2, with TRBD1 as a possible D gene (6 bases). The CDR3 extends over 13 amino acids. Between the trimmed V and J ends, which lost 4 bases and 5 bases, there was a span of 14 bases. Germline CDR1 and CDR2: GTSNPN and SVGIG (reference sequence). The CDR3 coding sequence is TGTGCCTGGAATGTATGGCAGGGGTATGGCTACACCTTC. Amino acids: CAWNVWQGYGYTF. Variable domain in full (rest from reference TRBV30 and TRBJ1-2): SQTIHQWPATLVQPVGSPLSLECTVEGTSNPNLYWYRQAAGRGLQLLFYSVGIGQISSEVPQNLSASRPQDRQFILSSKKLLLSDSGFYLCAWNVWQGYGYTFGSGTRLTVV.

The chain uses TRBV27 and TRBJ2-1; D not resolved. Trimming shortened V by 3 bases and J by 0 bases, and 6 bases separated the two germline ends. The CDR3 extends over 14 amino acids. Germline V gives CDR1 MNHEY, CDR2 SMNVEV (reference sequence). Here the CDR3 DNA reads TGTGCCAGCAGTTTTTCGGTCTCCTACAATGAGCAGTTCTTC. Translating it yields CASSFSVSYNEQFF.

The CDR3 region is CASSLGGLAGDLTDTQYF. In DNA, the CDR3 is TGCGCCAGCAGCTTGGGGGGACTAGCGGGAGATTTGACAGATACGCAGTATTTT. V gene TRBV5-1 combines with J gene TRBJ2-3, with TRBD2 matching over 14 bases. V gave up 0 bases and J gave up 3 bases; unmatched junction bases: 6. This CDR3 is built from 18 residues. Germline V gene data show CDR1 as SGHRS and CDR2 as YFSETQ.

The chain is built from TRBV4-2 and TRBJ2-3; TRBD1 is a possible D gene (5 bases). Between the trimmed V and J ends, which lost 1 base and 2 bases, there was a span of 19 bases. This CDR3 contains 18 residues. Germline V gene lookup returns CDR1 LGHNA and CDR2 YNFKEQ. CDR3 nucleotides: TGTGCCAGCAGCCAAGGGGTTGCGAAGGGGCCGGACACAGATACGCAGTATTTT. This translates into CASSQGVAKGPDTDTQYF.

The rearrangement links TRBV19 to TRBJ2-1, with D possibly matching TRBD1 (6 bases). Trimming pared 4 bases from V and 10 bases from J, leaving 20 bases between. Germline V gives CDR1 LNHDA, CDR2 SQIVND (reference sequence). This CDR3 has 15 residues. As DNA, the CDR3 is TGTGCCAGTAGTACCCAATCATATGACAGGACGGAGCAGTTCTTC. It translates to CASSTQSYDRTEQFF.

The chain combines TRBV29-1 with TRBJ2-1; 13 bases fit TRBD2. V lost 6 bases to trimming and J lost 9 bases; unmatched junction nucleotides: 5. The length of the CDR3 is 13 residues. Germline V gene data show CDR1 as SQVTM and CDR2 as ANQGSEA. The CDR3 loop is CSVGLAGVGEQFF. In nucleotides, the CDR3 is TGCAGCGTCGGACTAGCGGGAGTGGGTGAGCAGTTCTTC.

V usage is TRBV28 and J usage is TRBJ1-5; 10 nucleotides agree with TRBD1. V shed 11 bases, J shed 7 bases, and the junction held 11 bases outside the gene matches. The CDR3 is 14 residues long. Germline V lookup: CDR1 MDHEN, CDR2 SYDVKM. The CDR3 DNA sequence: TGTGCCGCCCTCCGGACAGGGGGTGGCCAGCCCCAGCATTTT. Amino acids: CAALRTGGGQPQHF. Looking up the rest from reference TRBV28 and TRBJ1-5 gives the full variable domain: DVKVTQSSRYLVKRTGEKVFLECVQDMDHENMFWYRQDPGLGLRLIYFSYDVKMKEKGDIPEGYSVSREKKERFSLILESASTNQTSMYLCAALRTGGGQPQHFGDGTRLSIL.

This clone was observed once. The chain uses TRBV6-1 and TRBJ1-5, with D perhaps matching TRBD1 (6 bases). Deletions cut 4 bases from V and 2 bases from J, with 15 bases between. CDR1 is MNHNS, CDR2 SASEGT, per germline. The CDR3 is 16 amino acids. CDR3 sequence reads: CASSAGRGLGNQPQHF. DNA for the CDR3: TGTGCCAGCAGTGCGGGCAGGGGTCTTGGCAATCAGCCCCAGCATTTT.

DNA of the CDR3: TGTGCCAGCGAACAGGGGGCGAACGTTTCACCCCTCCACTTT. Protein: CASEQGANVSPLHF. This chain joins TRBV25-1 and TRBJ1-6; 9 bases map to TRBD1. The CDR3 length is 14 residues. Germline V gene lookup returns CDR1 MGHDK and CDR2 SYGVNS. V lost 8 bases, J lost 9 bases, and 8 bases stayed unmatched.

The chain has TRBV2 and TRBJ2-3, with TRBD2 as a possible D gene (6 bases). Germline values: CDR1 SNHLY, CDR2 FYNNEI. V was pared by 6 bases and J by 5 bases, with 9 bases between. The CDR3 is 12 amino acids. The CDR3 is CASRGLEDTQYF. CDR3 sequence (DNA): TGTGCCAGCAGGGGACTGGAAGATACGCAGTATTTT.

The chain has TRBV11-3 and TRBJ2-3, with D possibly matching TRBD1 (6 bases). The V end lost 2 bases, the J end lost 4 bases, and 13 bases lay between the germline ends. CDR3 size: 15 residues. Germline V gives CDR1 SGHNT, CDR2 YENEEA. CDR3 sequence (DNA): TGTGCCAGCAGCTTACAGGGGCTGGGGCCAGATACGCAGTATTTT. It yields the protein CASSLQGLGPDTQYF.

The V and J genes are TRBV25-1 and TRBJ2-2; 7 positions agree with TRBD1. Germline V CDR1 and CDR2: MGHDK, SYGVNS. After removal of 6 bases from V and 2 bases from J, the junction contained 6 bases not matched to a gene. This CDR3 comprises 15 residues. CDR3 loop: CASRKQGINTGELFF. The CDR3 bases are TGTGCCAGCAGGAAACAGGGGATAAACACCGGGGAGCTGTTTTTT. The full variable domain, rest sourced from reference TRBV25-1 and TRBJ2-2, is EADIYQTPRYLVIGTGKKITLECSQTMGHDKMYWYQQDPGMELHLIHYSYGVNSTEKGDLSSESTVSRIRTEHFPLTLESARPSHTSQYLCASRKQGINTGELFFGEGSRLTVL.

The chain links TRBV6-1 to TRBJ1-5; D perhaps matches TRBD1 (6 bases). Looked up from germline, CDR1 is MNHNS and CDR2 is SASEGT. V lost 6 bases and J 4 bases, leaving 16 bases between the germline ends. CDR3 length: 15 amino acids. The CDR3 is CASRDHRVPNQPQHF. The CDR3 coding sequence is TGTGCCAGCAGGGACCACAGGGTGCCGAATCAGCCCCAGCATTTT.

Concerning this clone: Other DNA sequences from this sample encode an identical CDR3 as well. This chain joins TRBV5-4 and TRBJ1-1; D is possibly TRBD1 (5 bases). This CDR3 region has 13 residues. Looked up from germline, CDR1 is SGHNT and CDR2 is YYREEE (reference sequence). V was shortened by 1 base and J by 1 base, with 5 bases between the two germline ends. The CDR3: CASSLTGNTEAFF. Here the CDR3 DNA reads TGTGCCAGCAGCTTGACAGGGAACACTGAAGCTTTCTTT.

This rearrangement joins TRBV19 to TRBJ1-1; weak D call: TRBD1 (5 bases). The CDR3 extends over 14 amino acids. The germline V gene encodes CDR1 LNHDA and CDR2 SQIVND (reference sequence). The germline V and J ends were trimmed by 4 bases and 6 bases, with 15 bases remaining between them. The CDR3 loop is CASSSTGQGAEAFF. In DNA form, the CDR3 reads TGTGCCAGTAGTAGTACAGGACAAGGCGCTGAAGCTTTCTTT.

This clone has only one observation. The gene calls are TRBV7-2 and TRBJ2-7, with D possibly matching TRBD2 (6 bases). The V gene lost 1 base and the J gene lost 6 bases, with 13 bases spanning the gap. CDR1 is SGHTA and CDR2 is FQGNSA in the germline V gene. The CDR3 length is 14 residues. The CDR3 DNA sequence: TGTGCCAGCAGCTTAGGTGCTAGCGCCACCGAGCAGTACTTC. Translation gives CASSLGASATEQYF.

The V call is TRBV18, the J call TRBJ2-5; D is undetermined. Germline assignment: CDR1 KGHSH and CDR2 LQKENI. CDR3 length: 16 residues. The V and J ends lost 1 base and 2 bases respectively, with 14 bases between them. The CDR3 DNA reads as TGTGCCAGCTCACCACTTGGCGCCTCACTACAAGAGACCCAGTACTTC. Translated, it gives CASSPLGASLQETQYF.

The chain uses TRBV4-3 and TRBJ1-1; tentatively, D is TRBD1 (5 bases). V lost 4 bases, J lost 0 bases, and 6 bases lay in between. Germline-derived CDR1 and CDR2 are LGHNA and YSLEER. The CDR3 contains 13 residues. This chain's CDR3 is CASSRQMNTEAFF. CDR3 sequence (DNA): TGCGCCAGCAGCCGACAGATGAACACTGAAGCTTTCTTT.

In this sample, this clone turned up once. This chain uses TRBV25-1 with TRBJ1-6, with TRBD1 as a possible D gene (5 bases). Looked up from germline, CDR1 is MGHDK and CDR2 is SYGVNS. V was clipped by 8 bases and J by 0 bases, with 8 bases between them. The CDR3 extends over 14 amino acids. In DNA, the CDR3 is TGTGCCAGCGGGGCCCACTCCTATAATTCACCCCTCCACTTT. Its translation is CASGAHSYNSPLHF. Filled out from reference TRBV25-1 and TRBJ1-6, the complete variable domain reads EADIYQTPRYLVIGTGKKITLECSQTMGHDKMYWYQQDPGMELHLIHYSYGVNSTEKGDLSSESTVSRIRTEHFPLTLESARPSHTSQYLCASGAHSYNSPLHFGNGTRLTVT.

The chain carries TRBV5-6 and TRBJ2-1, with a possible D match to TRBD1 (5 bases). V lost 2 bases and J lost 0, with 12 bases in between. Per the germline V gene, CDR1 is SGHDT and CDR2 is YYEEEE. The length of the CDR3 is 16 residues. The CDR3 bases are TGTGCCAGCAGCTTCCGGACATTGAGCTCCTACAATGAGCAGTTCTTC. Its protein product is CASSFRTLSSYNEQFF.

Notes on this clone: One end of the junction fails to match germline, which may point to a read error. This sequence joins TRBV18 and TRBJ2-3, with a weak D call TRBD1 (6 bases). The CDR3 totals 13 residues. Germline loops: CDR1 KGHSH, CDR2 LQKENI. CDR3 sequence reads: CASSPTPKTQGHF. The CDR3 DNA reads as TGTGCCAGCTCACCAACTCCTAAGACTCAGGGGCATTTT. Full variable domain (outside the CDR3, taken from reference TRBV18 and TRBJ2-3): NAGVMQNPRHLVRRRGQEARLRCSPMKGHSHVYWYRQLPEEGLKFMVYLQKENIIDESGMPKERFSAEFPKEGPSILRIQQVVRGDSAAYFCASSPTPKTQGHFGPGTRLTVL.

The rearrangement uses TRBV19 and TRBJ2-1; 11 bases are shared with TRBD2. The CDR3 totals 17 residues. The junction had 13 bases not matched to a gene; V was cut back by 5 bases and J by 7 bases. Germline V lookup: CDR1 LNHDA, CDR2 SQIVND (reference sequence). CDR3 sequence: CASSVSGRASLGNEQFF. In DNA, the CDR3 is TGTGCCAGTAGTGTTAGCGGGAGGGCCTCCCTAGGAAATGAGCAGTTCTTC.

This chain connects TRBV23-1 to TRBJ1-5; no clear D. TRBV23-1 is marked as an open reading frame, function uncertain. The CDR3 spans 16 residues. Trimming stripped 5 bases from V and 0 bases from J, with 14 bases between. CDR3 amino acids: CASSSRRPFSNQPQHF. As DNA, the CDR3 is TGCGCCAGCAGTTCCCGGAGGCCCTTTAGCAATCAGCCCCAGCATTTT.

This clone was counted a single time. The rearrangement joins TRBV30 to TRBJ1-1; no clear D. The CDR3 runs 16 residues. Germline V gene sequence: CDR1 GTSNPN, CDR2 SVGIG (reference sequence). V dropped 5 bases and J dropped 1 base, with 20 bases sitting between them. CDR3 region: CAWQTNRAGWNTEAFF. CDR3 in DNA: TGTGCCTGGCAGACGAACCGGGCGGGGTGGAACACTGAAGCTTTCTTT.